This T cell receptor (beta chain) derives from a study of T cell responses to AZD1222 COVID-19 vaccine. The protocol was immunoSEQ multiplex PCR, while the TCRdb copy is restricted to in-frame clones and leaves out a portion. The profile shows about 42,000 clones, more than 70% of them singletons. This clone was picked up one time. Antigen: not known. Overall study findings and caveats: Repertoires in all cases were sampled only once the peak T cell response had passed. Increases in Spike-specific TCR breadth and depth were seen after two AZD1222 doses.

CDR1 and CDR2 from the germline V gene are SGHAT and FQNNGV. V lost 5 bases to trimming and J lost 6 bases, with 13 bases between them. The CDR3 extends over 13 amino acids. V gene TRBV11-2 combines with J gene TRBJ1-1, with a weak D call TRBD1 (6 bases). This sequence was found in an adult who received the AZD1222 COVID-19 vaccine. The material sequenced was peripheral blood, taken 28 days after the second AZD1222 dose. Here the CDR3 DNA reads TGTGCCAGCAGCCTTAGGACAGACTCTGAAGCTTTCTTT. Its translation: CASSLRTDSEAFF.